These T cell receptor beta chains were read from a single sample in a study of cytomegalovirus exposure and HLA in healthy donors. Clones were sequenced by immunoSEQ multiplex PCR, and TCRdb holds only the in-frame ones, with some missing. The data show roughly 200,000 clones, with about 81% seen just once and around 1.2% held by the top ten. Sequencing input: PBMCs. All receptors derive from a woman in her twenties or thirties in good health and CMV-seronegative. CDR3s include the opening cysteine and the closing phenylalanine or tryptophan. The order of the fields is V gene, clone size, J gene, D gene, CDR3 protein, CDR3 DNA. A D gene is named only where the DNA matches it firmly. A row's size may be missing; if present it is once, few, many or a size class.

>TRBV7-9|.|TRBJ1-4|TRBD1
CASSPSGQLNEKLFF
TGTGCCAGCAGCCCCTCGGGACAGCTAAATGAAAAACTGTTTTTT
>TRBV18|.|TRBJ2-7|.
CASSPPDRNYYEQYF
TGTGCCAGCTCCCCTCCCGACAGAAACTACTACGAGCAGTACTTC
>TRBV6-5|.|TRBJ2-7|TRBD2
CASRLAGEGEQYF
TGTGCCAGCAGGCTAGCGGGAGAGGGCGAGCAGTACTTC
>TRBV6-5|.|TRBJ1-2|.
CASSYSSQIFSGYTF
TGTGCCAGCAGTTACTCGTCGCAAATCTTTAGTGGCTACACCTTC
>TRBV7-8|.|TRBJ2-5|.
CASSLSQGTQYF
TGTGCCAGCAGCTTATCGCAGGGGACCCAGTACTTC
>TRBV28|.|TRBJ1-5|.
CASSPLSNQPQHF
TGTGCCAGCAGCCCCCTCAGCAATCAGCCCCAGCATTTT
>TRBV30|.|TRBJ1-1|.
CAWMGGDRTPLNTEAFF
TGTGCCTGGATGGGGGGGGACCGGACCCCTCTGAACACTGAAGCTTTCTTT
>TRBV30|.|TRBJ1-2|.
CAWSVLPGGGYTF
TGTGCCTGGAGTGTACTGCCTGGAGGGGGCTACACCTTC
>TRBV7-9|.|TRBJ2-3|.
CATLRGAQGDTQYF
TGTGCCACGCTCCGGGGCGCCCAGGGGGATACGCAGTATTTT
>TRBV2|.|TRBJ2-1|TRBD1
CASPRRTGTHNEQFF
TGTGCCAGCCCACGTCGGACAGGGACCCACAATGAGCAGTTCTTC
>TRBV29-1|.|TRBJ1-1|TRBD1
CSVEGAGGEVYTEAFF
TGCAGCGTTGAAGGCGCAGGGGGCGAGGTGTACACTGAAGCTTTCTTT
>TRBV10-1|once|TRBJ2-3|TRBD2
CASSELTGLAGGDTQYF
TGCGCCAGCAGTGAGTTGACGGGACTAGCGGGAGGAGATACGCAGTATTTT
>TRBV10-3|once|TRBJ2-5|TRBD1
CAIRGQDQETQYF
TGTGCCATCAGGGGACAGGACCAAGAGACCCAGTACTTC
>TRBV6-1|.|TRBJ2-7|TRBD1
CASRKQGPYEQYF
TGTGCCAGCAGAAAACAGGGGCCCTACGAGCAGTACTTC
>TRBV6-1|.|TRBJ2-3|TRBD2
CASSATSGPSTDTQYF
TGTGCCAGCAGTGCCACTAGCGGACCTAGCACAGATACGCAGTATTTT
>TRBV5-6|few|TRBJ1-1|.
CASRPIGATEAFF
TGTGCCAGCAGACCGATTGGGGCGACTGAAGCTTTCTTT
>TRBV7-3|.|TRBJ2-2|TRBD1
CASSFAPGQGATGELFF
TGTGCCAGCAGCTTCGCTCCGGGACAGGGGGCCACCGGGGAGCTGTTTTTT
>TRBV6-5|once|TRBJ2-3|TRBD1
CASRTDRGQDTQYF
TGTGCCAGCAGAACGGACAGGGGGCAGGATACGCAGTATTTT